The 7 T cell receptor beta chains listed next were all sequenced from one sample in a study of shared clonotypes between healthy human individuals. The assay was immunoSEQ multiplex PCR, and TCRdb's table has in-frame clones only and misses some. The sample shows about 460,000 clones, 60% to 80% of them seen only once. The sequenced material came from PBMCs. All receptors come from a woman aged 40-49 years in good health. Some clones in this sample may be carry-over from other donors' samples.

In nucleotides, the CDR3 is TGTGCCAGCAAGATAGGACAGGGTGAGTCTGAAGCTTTCTTT. Protein sequence: CASKIGQGESEAFF. V gene TRBV6-4 combines with J gene TRBJ1-1; 8 positions match TRBD1. The CDR3 has 14 residues. CDR1 MRHNA and CDR2 SNTAGT come from the germline V gene. V trimming: 7 bases; J trimming: 6 bases; junction bases outside the gene matches: 10.

The rearrangement uses TRBV29-1 and TRBJ2-1; the match to TRBD2 covers 8 bases. Trimming cost V 2 bases and J 2 bases; bases outside gene matches: 5. The germline V gene encodes CDR1 SQVTM and CDR2 ANQGSEA. CDR3 length: 15 amino acids. CDR3 sequence: CSVEWAGGAYNEQFF. Written as DNA, the CDR3 is TGCAGCGTTGAATGGGCGGGAGGCGCCTACAATGAGCAGTTCTTC.

The chain joins TRBV5-1 to TRBJ2-5; 11 nucleotides line up with TRBD2. CDR1 and CDR2 (germline): SGHRS, YFSETQ. The CDR3 consists of 17 residues. V lost 5 bases and J lost 5; bases outside the gene matches: 14. The CDR3 here is CASRDGGTSGSMETQYF. The CDR3 nucleotides read TGCGCCAGCAGAGACGGCGGCACTAGCGGGAGTATGGAGACCCAGTACTTC.

V gene TRBV5-1 combines with J gene TRBJ2-2; 8 bases line up with TRBD1. This CDR3 has 18 residues. The V gene end was trimmed by 0 bases and the J gene end by 0 bases; junction bases not matched to a gene: 7. CDR1 SGHRS and CDR2 YFSETQ come from the germline V gene. Here the CDR3 reads CASSLDGADRANTGELFF. The CDR3 nucleotides are TGCGCCAGCAGCTTGGACGGAGCGGACAGGGCGAACACCGGGGAGCTGTTTTTT.

The chain is built from TRBV28 and TRBJ1-5; weak D call: TRBD1 (5 bases). Trimming removed 5 bases at V and 2 bases at J, with 16 bases between. Per the germline V gene, CDR1 is MDHEN and CDR2 is SYDVKM. The CDR3 runs 16 residues. CDR3 sequence reads: CASSPTPGRGNQPQHF. The CDR3 bases are TGTGCCAGCAGTCCAACCCCAGGGAGAGGCAATCAGCCCCAGCATTTT.

The genes are TRBV18 and TRBJ2-5, with D possibly matching TRBD2 (5 bases). V lost 3 bases and J lost 2, with 13 bases in between. The CDR3 is 15 residues long. Germline values: CDR1 KGHSH, CDR2 LQKENI. The CDR3 here is CASSPPPGLQETQYF. The CDR3 DNA follows: TGTGCCAGCTCACCCCCGCCGGGGTTACAAGAGACCCAGTACTTC.

This chain connects TRBV14 to TRBJ2-1, with D uncertain. Trimming left V 5 bases short and J 8 bases short, with 13 bases between. This CDR3 is 13 amino acids long. In germline, CDR1 is SGHDN, CDR2 FVKESK. The CDR3 here is CASSSLFRYEQFF. CDR3 sequence (DNA): TGTGCCAGCAGCTCCTTATTCCGGTATGAGCAGTTCTTC.